This T cell receptor (beta chain) originates from a study of cytotoxic CD8 clonotypes in ibrutinib-treated CLL. Study at large: Responses: around 24 partial, 2 complete; after median approximately 70 months, around 15 stayed remitted, roughly 12 progressed. Response samples were taken after a median about twelve months of treatment, range 6 to 36. Mean yields were approximately 270,000 productive templates and some 90,000 productive rearrangements per sample.

Libraries were prepared by immunoSEQ multiplex PCR; TCRdb keeps only in-frame clonotypes and omits some of them. The table has approximately 140,000 clones, 75% to 95% seen once. Germline CDR1 WSHSY, CDR2 SAAADI. V shed 6 bases and J 5 bases; nucleotides not matched to a gene: 4. CDR3 length: 14 residues. The receptor was isolated from a human donor with chronic lymphocytic leukemia. Source: PBMCs, taken after 12 months of ibrutinib treatment. This rearrangement joins TRBV10-2 to TRBJ2-3, with 11 bases matching TRBD2. For the CDR3, the DNA is TGCGCCAGCAGGACACTAGCGGGAGTAGATACGCAGTATTTT. This encodes CASRTLAGVDTQYF.